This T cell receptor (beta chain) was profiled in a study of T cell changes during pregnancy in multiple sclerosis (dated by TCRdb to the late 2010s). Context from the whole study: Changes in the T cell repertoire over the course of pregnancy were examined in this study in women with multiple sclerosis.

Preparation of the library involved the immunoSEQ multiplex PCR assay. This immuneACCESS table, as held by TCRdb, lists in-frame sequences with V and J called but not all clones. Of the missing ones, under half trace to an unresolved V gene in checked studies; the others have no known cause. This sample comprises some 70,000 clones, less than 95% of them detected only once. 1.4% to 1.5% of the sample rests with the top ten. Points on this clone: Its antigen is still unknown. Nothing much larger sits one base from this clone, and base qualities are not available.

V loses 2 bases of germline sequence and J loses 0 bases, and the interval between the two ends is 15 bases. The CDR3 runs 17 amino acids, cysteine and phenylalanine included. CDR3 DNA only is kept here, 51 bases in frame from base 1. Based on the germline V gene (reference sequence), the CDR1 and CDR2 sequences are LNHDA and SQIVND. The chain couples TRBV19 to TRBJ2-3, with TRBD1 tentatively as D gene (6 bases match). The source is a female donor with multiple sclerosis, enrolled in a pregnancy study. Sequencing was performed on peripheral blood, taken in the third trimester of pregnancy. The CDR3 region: CASSISTGPLSTDTQYF. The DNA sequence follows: TGTGCCAGTAGTATATCAACAGGGCCCCTAAGCACAGATACGCAGTATTTT.